The 9 T cell receptor beta chains listed next were all sequenced from one sample in a study of OX40 agonist ivuxolimab in advanced cancers. TCRdb's copy holds only in-frame clones and misses some; the assay was immunoSEQ multiplex PCR. The sample has some 67,000 clones; around 89% are singletons. Sequenced material: CD4+ or CD8+ T cells sorted from blood, taken in a trial of the OX40 agonist ivuxolimab. The source of these receptors is an adult with an advanced solid tumor such as melanoma, head and neck, liver or kidney cancer.

This chain connects TRBV30 to TRBJ1-4; D gene unclear. The CDR3 spans 15 residues. The V gene lost 3 bases and the J gene lost 0 bases, with 11 bases spanning the gap. Germline V gene data show CDR1 as GTSNPN and CDR2 as SVGIG (reference sequence). CDR3 sequence (DNA): TGTGCCTGGAGCGCCCCGGGCGCAACTAATGAAAAACTGTTTTTT. It encodes CAWSAPGATNEKLFF.

The chain is built from TRBV29-1 and TRBJ1-2; weak D call: TRBD1 (5 bases). CDR1 is SQVTM and CDR2 is ANQGSEA in the germline V gene. This CDR3 is built from 15 residues. V was trimmed by 3 bases and J by 5 bases, leaving 19 bases between them. The CDR3 loop reads CSVDLIIVKGYGYTF. In DNA form, the CDR3 reads TGCAGCGTTGATCTCATCATAGTCAAGGGGTATGGCTACACCTTC. The full variable domain, with the rest looked up from reference TRBV29-1 and TRBJ1-2, is SAVISQKPSRDICQRGTSLTIQCQVDSQVTMMFWYRQQPGQSLTLIATANQGSEATYESGFVIDKFPISRPNLTFSTLTVSNMSPEDSSIYLCSVDLIIVKGYGYTFGSGTRLTVV.

V usage is TRBV15 and J usage is TRBJ1-2; D gene uncertain. Trimming cost V 0 bases and J 3 bases, with 17 bases left between them. The CDR3 loop spans 17 amino acids. Germline V gene sequence: CDR1 LNHNV, CDR2 YYDKDF (reference sequence). CDR3 loop: CATSRDRWGSSDYGYTF. Here the CDR3 DNA reads TGTGCCACCAGCAGAGACCGGTGGGGTTCCTCCGACTATGGCTACACCTTC.

This clone was seen a handful of times. V and J are TRBV27 and TRBJ2-1; 7 nucleotides match TRBD2. The CDR3 extends over 15 amino acids. Germline CDR1 is MNHEY and CDR2 is SMNVEV (reference sequence). V shed 7 bases and J 0 bases; nucleotides not matched to a gene: 6. CDR3 sequence (DNA): TGTGCCAGCAACGGGGGGACCGGCTCCTACAATGAGCAGTTCTTC. Residues: CASNGGTGSYNEQFF.

V usage is TRBV7-6 and J usage is TRBJ2-2; D call uncertain. The CDR3 spans 16 residues. CDR1 is SGHVS and CDR2 is FNYEAQ in the germline V gene. With 2 bases removed from V and 0 bases from J, the gap between germline ends came to 10 bases. CDR3 region: CASSLYPGTNTGELFF. The CDR3 bases are TGTGCCAGCAGCTTATATCCCGGCACGAACACCGGGGAGCTGTTTTTT.

The rearrangement links TRBV19 to TRBJ2-1, with D possibly matching TRBD2 (7 bases). The CDR3 has 14 residues. Trimming took off 5 bases at V and 7 bases at J, with 15 bases between the two ends. The germline CDR1 and CDR2 sequences are LNHDA and SQIVND (reference sequence). The CDR3 loop is CASSFNREGNEQFF. CDR3 nucleotide sequence: TGTGCCAGTAGTTTCAACAGGGAGGGGAATGAGCAGTTCTTC.

This chain joins TRBV18 and TRBJ1-1; the D gene is possibly TRBD1 (6 bases). The CDR3 runs to 15 residues. Deletions cut 2 bases from V and 6 bases from J, with 16 bases between. The germline CDR1 and CDR2 sequences are KGHSH and LQKENI. CDR3 amino acids: CASSPSQGLLPEAFF. As DNA, the CDR3 is TGTGCCAGCTCACCAAGCCAGGGGTTACTCCCTGAAGCTTTCTTT.

This sequence joins TRBV18 and TRBJ1-3; 9 nucleotides agree with TRBD1. CDR1 is KGHSH, CDR2 LQKENI, per germline. After removal of 11 bases from V and 1 base from J, the junction contained 6 bases not matched to a gene. The CDR3 spans 14 residues. Here the CDR3 DNA reads TGTGCCGGCGGACAGGGGAATTCTGGAAACACCATATATTTT. It encodes CAGGQGNSGNTIYF. Based on the CDR3 plus reference TRBV18 and TRBJ1-3, the full variable domain is NAGVMQNPRHLVRRRGQEARLRCSPMKGHSHVYWYRQLPEEGLKFMVYLQKENIIDESGMPKERFSAEFPKEGPSILRIQQVVRGDSAAYFCAGGQGNSGNTIYFGEGSWLTVV.

In the case of this clone: Relative to the germline gene, one junction end is altered; a read error may explain this. The J gene is TRBJ2-3, the V gene TRBV7-7; tentatively, D is TRBD2 (5 bases). The CDR3 spans 15 residues. Germline loops: CDR1 SSHAT, CDR2 FNYEAQ (reference sequence). CDR3 sequence reads: CASSLGLAPTDTQYF. The CDR3 nucleotides are TGTGCTAGCAGCTTAGGGCTAGCCCCCACAGATACGCAGTATTTT. Together with reference TRBV7-7 and TRBJ2-3, the CDR3 gives the full variable domain: GAGVSQSPRYKVTKRGQDVTLRCDPISSHATLYWYQQALGQGPEFLTYFNYEAQPDKSGLPSDRFSAERPEGSISTLTIQRTEQRDSAMYRCASSLGLAPTDTQYFGPGTRLTVL.